The 23 T cell receptor beta chains below come from one sample, sequenced in a study of shared clonotypes between healthy human individuals. Sequenced by immunoSEQ multiplex PCR; TCRdb stores in-frame clones only, minus some. The sample includes about 960,000 clones, approximately 80% of them seen just once. The sequencing input was memory CD4+ T cells sorted from blood. The subset is: CD45RA-negative fraction. Receptor source: a young man in good health.

The chain has TRBV28 and TRBJ2-3, with D possibly matching TRBD1 (6 bases). The CDR3 is made up of 16 amino acids. V lost 6 bases to trimming and J lost 0 bases, with 16 bases between them. Germline-derived CDR1 and CDR2 are MDHEN and SYDVKM. Here the CDR3 reads CASSTNRVTSTDTQYF. The CDR3 nucleotides read TGTGCCAGCAGCACCAACAGGGTAACTAGCACAGATACGCAGTATTTT.

The gene calls are TRBV7-9 and TRBJ1-6, with a tentative D call TRBD1 (5 bases). The CDR3 is 15 residues long. Trimming shortened V by 5 bases and J by 7 bases, and 15 bases separated the two germline ends. Germline lookup yields CDR1 SEHNR and CDR2 FQNEAQ (reference sequence). CDR3 bases: TGTGCCAGCAGCAAAACCGGGACTTCGAATTCACCCCTCCACTTT. As protein: CASSKTGTSNSPLHF.

In its sample, this clone was seen once. The gene calls are TRBV5-1 and TRBJ2-2, with unresolved D. The germline CDR1 and CDR2 sequences are SGHRS and YFSETQ. The CDR3 length is 13 residues. Trimming took off 4 bases at V and 4 bases at J, with 8 bases between the two ends. CDR3 in DNA: TGCGCCAGCAGCGATGGTGGCACCGGGGAGCTGTTTTTT. Its protein product is CASSDGGTGELFF.

The CDR3 reads CASSPRGEQYF. CDR3 nucleotide sequence: TGTGCCAGCAGTCCCCGGGGAGAGCAGTACTTC. The chain combines TRBV27 with TRBJ2-7; a possible D gene is TRBD2 (5 bases). The V gene lost 5 bases and the J gene lost 7 bases, with 9 bases spanning the gap. CDR3 size: 11 residues. In germline, CDR1 is MNHEY, CDR2 SMNVEV (reference sequence).

This clone was found many times. The V call is TRBV27, the J call TRBJ1-5; possible D gene TRBD1, 6 bases. Trimming removed 7 bases at V and 4 bases at J, with 11 bases between. There are 13 residues in the CDR3. The germline gives CDR1 MNHEY, CDR2 SMNVEV (reference sequence). In DNA form, the CDR3 reads TGTGCCAGCAAGGGCCAGGGGAATCAGCCCCAGCATTTT. Protein: CASKGQGNQPQHF.

This clone showed up just once. This rearrangement joins TRBV27 to TRBJ2-3; D is uncertain. The CDR3 contains 16 residues. CDR1 is MNHEY, CDR2 SMNVEV, per germline (reference sequence). V was shortened by 7 bases and J by 2 bases, with 19 bases between the two germline ends. The chain's CDR3 is CASNIFGVGNTDTQYF. CDR3 coding DNA: TGTGCCAGCAATATATTCGGAGTTGGAAACACAGATACGCAGTATTTT.

The rearrangement links TRBV11-2 to TRBJ1-3, with D hard to call. Germline CDR1 reads SGHAT; CDR2 reads FQNNGV. This CDR3 has 13 residues. The V end was cut by 0 bases, the J end by 4 bases, with 4 bases between. CDR3 nucleotide sequence: TGTGCCAGCAGCTTAGATCCGGGAAACACCATATATTTT. Translated: CASSLDPGNTIYF.

With regard to this clone: At the DNA level, this CDR3 is encoded by other sequences in the same sample as well. The gene calls are TRBV28 and TRBJ1-2; 9 bases are shared with TRBD1. V lost 6 bases and J lost 2; bases outside the gene matches: 7. Germline V gene data show CDR1 as MDHEN and CDR2 as SYDVKM. This CDR3 spans 15 amino acids. The CDR3 DNA reads as TGTGCCAGCAGCTCCTCCGGGACAGGGAACTATGGCTACACCTTC. As protein: CASSSSGTGNYGYTF.

As DNA, the CDR3 is TGTGCCAGTAGTAAGAGGGACAATCAGCCCCAGCATTTT. The encoded protein is CASSKRDNQPQHF. The J gene is TRBJ1-5, the V gene TRBV19, with no clear D. This CDR3 is 13 amino acids long. Germline V lookup: CDR1 LNHDA, CDR2 SQIVND (reference sequence). V was clipped by 4 bases and J by 3 bases, with 7 bases between them.

The chain links TRBV20-1 to TRBJ1-1; D remains ambiguous. Germline V CDR1 and CDR2: DFQATT, SNEGSKA (reference sequence). V was cut by 5 bases and J by 5 bases, with 9 bases left in between. The CDR3 is made up of 11 amino acids. The CDR3 coding sequence is TGCAGTGCTGGGCCGCTTACTGAAGCTTTCTTT. It yields the protein CSAGPLTEAFF.

Regarding this clone: This could be a read error, since a much larger clone is one nucleotide away. Other DNA sequences from this sample encode an identical CDR3 as well. This sequence joins TRBV18 and TRBJ2-5; D gene unclear. The CDR3 sequence is 12 residues long. V lost 3 bases and J lost 2, with 4 bases in between. Germline loops: CDR1 KGHSH, CDR2 LQKENI. The DNA for the CDR3 is TGTGCCAGCTCACCGCAGCAAGAGACCCAGTACTTC. Its translation is CASSPQQETQYF. The variable domain in full, with the rest retrieved from reference TRBV18 and TRBJ2-5, is NAGVMQNPRHLVRRRGQEARLRCSPMKGHSHVYWYRQLPEEGLKFMVYLQKENIIDESGMPKERFSAEFPKEGPSILRIQQVVRGDSAAYFCASSPQQETQYFGPGTRLLVL.

The genes are TRBV6-5 and TRBJ2-7, with 7 nucleotides matching TRBD1. The CDR3 runs 13 residues. The germline V gene has CDR1 MNHEY and CDR2 SVGAGI. Germline trimming cut 5 bases from V and 4 bases from J; bases unmatched to any gene: 5. CDR3 DNA sequence: TGTGCCAGCAGTGACAGGGTGAGGTACGAGCAGTACTTC. Translated: CASSDRVRYEQYF.

This chain connects TRBV28 to TRBJ1-4; 7 bases fit TRBD1. Unmatched junction bases numbered 7, after V lost 3 bases and J lost 3 bases. The CDR3 sequence is 16 residues long. Germline lookup yields CDR1 MDHEN and CDR2 SYDVKM. CDR3 sequence: CASSLATGQANEKLFF. CDR3 bases: TGTGCCAGCAGTTTGGCGACAGGGCAGGCTAATGAAAAACTGTTTTTT. The complete variable domain, with remaining parts taken from reference TRBV28 and TRBJ1-4, reads DVKVTQSSRYLVKRTGEKVFLECVQDMDHENMFWYRQDPGLGLRLIYFSYDVKMKEKGDIPEGYSVSREKKERFSLILESASTNQTSMYLCASSLATGQANEKLFFGSGTQLSVL.

This clone was counted between two and nine times. This rearrangement joins TRBV10-3 to TRBJ1-4, with D tentatively TRBD1 (6 bases). This CDR3 region has 13 residues. The germline CDR1 and CDR2 sequences are ENHRY and SYGVKD. V shed 11 bases and J shed 5 bases, with 15 bases lying between them. CDR3 amino acids: CAAGTRPNEKLFF. The CDR3 DNA follows: TGTGCCGCCGGGACAAGGCCAAATGAAAAACTGTTTTTT.

V usage is TRBV7-2 and J usage is TRBJ2-7; 8 nucleotides line up with TRBD2. V gave up 0 bases and J gave up 2 bases; unmatched junction bases: 3. CDR3 length equals 15 residues. In germline, CDR1 is SGHTA, CDR2 FQGNSA. The CDR3 DNA reads as TGTGCCAGCAGCTTAGCACTAGCGGCAACCTACGAGCAGTACTTC. Its translation: CASSLALAATYEQYF.

V is TRBV5-6 and J is TRBJ1-1; weak D call: TRBD1 (5 bases). This CDR3 region has 13 residues. V shed 4 bases and J shed 0 bases, with 7 bases lying between them. Germline V gene data show CDR1 as SGHDT and CDR2 as YYEEEE. CDR3 in DNA: TGTGCCAGCAGCAAACAGGTGAACACTGAAGCTTTCTTT. Translated, it gives CASSKQVNTEAFF.

The rearrangement uses TRBV19 and TRBJ1-4; D is possibly TRBD1 (6 bases). The V and J ends lost 5 bases and 6 bases respectively, with 16 bases between them. CDR1 and CDR2 from the germline V gene are LNHDA and SQIVND (reference sequence). This CDR3 contains 15 residues. CDR3 DNA: TGTGCCAGTAGTTTCGGACAGTTCGAAGATGAAAAACTGTTTTTT. Translation gives CASSFGQFEDEKLFF.

The V call is TRBV15, the J call TRBJ2-3; D is possibly TRBD1 (6 bases). V gave up 1 base and J gave up 0 bases, with 17 bases separating them. The CDR3 has 18 residues. Looked up from germline, CDR1 is LNHNV and CDR2 is YYDKDF (reference sequence). CDR3 nucleotides: TGTGCCACCAGCAGAGCCCCAACAGGGAAAACTAGCACAGATACGCAGTATTTT. Its protein is CATSRAPTGKTSTDTQYF.

V and J are TRBV6-6 and TRBJ2-1; D possibly corresponds to TRBD1 (6 bases). CDR3 length: 15 amino acids. The germline V and J ends were trimmed by 2 bases and 12 bases, with 20 bases remaining between them. Germline lookup yields CDR1 MNHNY and CDR2 SVGAGI (reference sequence). The CDR3: CASSYETGDRYGQFF. DNA of the CDR3: TGTGCCAGCAGTTACGAAACCGGAGACAGGTACGGGCAGTTCTTC.

A few counts support this clone. This chain links TRBV5-1 with TRBJ1-6; D gene ambiguous. This CDR3 is 15 amino acids long. From germline, CDR1 is SGHRS and CDR2 YFSETQ. V was pared by 0 bases and J by 14 bases, with 18 bases between. CDR3 in amino acids: CASSLGAARQFTLHF. The CDR3 DNA follows: TGCGCCAGCAGCTTGGGAGCTGCCCGTCAATTCACCCTCCACTTT. The complete variable domain, with remaining parts taken from reference TRBV5-1 and TRBJ1-6, reads KAGVTQTPRYLIKTRGQQVTLSCSPISGHRSVSWYQQTPGQGLQFLFEYFSETQRNKGNFPGRFSGRQFSNSRSEMNVSTLELGDSALYLCASSLGAARQFTLHFGNGTRLTVT.

This clone appeared once. The chain joins TRBV21-1 to TRBJ2-6. TRBV21-1 is a pseudogene locus. The CDR3 length is 14 residues. The CDR3 here is CASSRWTRLYVLTF. In DNA form, the CDR3 reads TGTGCCAGCAGCAGATGGACCCGGCTGTACGTCCTGACTTTC.

This chain uses TRBV10-1 with TRBJ2-2; D gene uncertain. The CDR3 spans 13 residues. V was shortened by 4 bases and J by 4 bases, with 7 bases between the two germline ends. The germline V gene has CDR1 WNHNN and CDR2 SYGVQD (reference sequence). As DNA, the CDR3 is TGCGCCAGCAGTGGTTGGATCACCGGGGAGCTGTTTTTT. Translating it yields CASSGWITGELFF.

The chain employs TRBV2 and TRBJ2-3, with D hard to call. Trimming took off 5 bases at V and 0 bases at J, with 12 bases between the two ends. Germline assignment: CDR1 SNHLY and CDR2 FYNNEI. The CDR3 length is 15 residues. The CDR3 loop reads CASSPQGASTDTQYF. Written as DNA, the CDR3 is TGTGCCAGCAGTCCCCAAGGAGCGAGCACAGATACGCAGTATTTT.